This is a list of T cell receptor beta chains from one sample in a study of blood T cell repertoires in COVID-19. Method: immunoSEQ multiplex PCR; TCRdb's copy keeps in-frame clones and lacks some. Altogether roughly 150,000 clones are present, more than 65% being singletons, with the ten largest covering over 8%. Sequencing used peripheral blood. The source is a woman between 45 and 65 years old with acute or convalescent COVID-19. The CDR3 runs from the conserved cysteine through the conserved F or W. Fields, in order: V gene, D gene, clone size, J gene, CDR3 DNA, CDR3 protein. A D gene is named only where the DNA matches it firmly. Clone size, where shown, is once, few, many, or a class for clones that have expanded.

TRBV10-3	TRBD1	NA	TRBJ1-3	TGTGCCATCAGAGAGACAGGGGGCAGGAGTGGAAACACCATATATTTT	CAIRETGGRSGNTIYF
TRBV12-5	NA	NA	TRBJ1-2	TGTGCTAGTGGTACAGTGGACAGTTATGGCTACACCTTC	CASGTVDSYGYTF
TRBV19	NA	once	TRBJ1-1	TGTGCCAGTAGTATCAGGGAGAACACTGAAGCTTTCTTT	CASSIRENTEAFF
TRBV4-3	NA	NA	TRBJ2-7	TGCGCCAGCAGCCAGATACAGGGCACCGGGGAGCAGTACTTC	CASSQIQGTGEQYF
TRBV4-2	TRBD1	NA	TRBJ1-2	TGTGCCAGCAGCACCGGGACAGGGGTAAACTATGGCTACACCTTC	CASSTGTGVNYGYTF
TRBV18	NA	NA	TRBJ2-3	TGTGCCAGCTCACCCCCGGGGAGGGATACGCAGTATTTT	CASSPPGRDTQYF
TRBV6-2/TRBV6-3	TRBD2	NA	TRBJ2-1	TGTGCCAGCAGTTACCTCGGACTAGCGGCTTATGGTGAGCAGTTCTTC	CASSYLGLAAYGEQFF
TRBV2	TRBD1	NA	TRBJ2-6	TGTGCCAGCAGCCTCCCGATGACAGGGGGCTCTGGGGCCAACGTCCTGACTTTC	CASSLPMTGGSGANVLTF
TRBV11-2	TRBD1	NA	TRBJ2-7	TGTGCCAGCAGCCCCGGGCCCCAGGGGGCAAGGGGGGAGCAGTACTTC	CASSPGPQGARGEQYF
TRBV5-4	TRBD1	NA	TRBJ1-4	TGTGCCAGCGGAACAGGGGGCTCTTCACCTAATGAAAAACTGTTTTTT	CASGTGGSSPNEKLFF
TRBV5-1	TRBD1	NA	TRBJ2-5	TGCGCCAGCAGCGGCCAGGGACAGGAGGGGGAGACCCAGTACTTC	CASSGQGQEGETQYF
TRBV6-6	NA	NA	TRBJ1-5	TGTGCCAGCAGTTCGACAGCACCAAGGAATCAGCCCCAGCATTTT	CASSSTAPRNQPQHF
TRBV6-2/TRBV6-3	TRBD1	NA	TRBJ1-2	TGTGCCAGCAGTTATAAGTCGGGGACAGTGAACAATGGCTACACCTTC	CASSYKSGTVNNGYTF
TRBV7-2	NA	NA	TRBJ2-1	TGTGCCAGCAGCTTAGCGCCGGGAGTGGGGAATGAGCAGTTCTTC	CASSLAPGVGNEQFF
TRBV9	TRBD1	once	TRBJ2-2	TGTGCCAGCAGCATTGGACAGGGCAGGAGGGAGCTGTTTTTT	CASSIGQGRRELFF
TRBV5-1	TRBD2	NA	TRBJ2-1	TGCGCCAGCAGCCCGGGAGGGTCTGGGGATGAGCAGTTCTTC	CASSPGGSGDEQFF